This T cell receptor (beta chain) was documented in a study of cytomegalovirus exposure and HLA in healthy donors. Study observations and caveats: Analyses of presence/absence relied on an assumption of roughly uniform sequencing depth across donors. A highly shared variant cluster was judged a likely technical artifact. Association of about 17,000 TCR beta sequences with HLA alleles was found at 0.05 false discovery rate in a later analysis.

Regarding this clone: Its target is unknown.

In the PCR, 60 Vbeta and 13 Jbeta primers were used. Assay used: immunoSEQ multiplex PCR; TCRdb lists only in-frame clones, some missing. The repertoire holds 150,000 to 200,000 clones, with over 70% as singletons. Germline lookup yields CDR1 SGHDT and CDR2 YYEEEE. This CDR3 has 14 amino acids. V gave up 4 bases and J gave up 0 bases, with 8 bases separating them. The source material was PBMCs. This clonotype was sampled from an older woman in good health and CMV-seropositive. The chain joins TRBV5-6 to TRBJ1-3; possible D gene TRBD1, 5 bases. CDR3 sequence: CASSRQSSGNTIYF. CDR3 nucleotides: TGTGCCAGCAGCAGACAGAGCTCTGGAAACACCATATATTTT. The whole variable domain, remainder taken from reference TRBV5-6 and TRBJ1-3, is DAGVTQSPTHLIKTRGQQVTLRCSPKSGHDTVSWYQQALGQGPQFIFQYYEEEERQRGNFPDRFSGHQFPNYSSELNVNALLLGDSALYLCASSRQSSGNTIYFGEGSWLTVV.